This T cell receptor (beta chain) appears in the sequencing data of a study of metastatic and nonmetastatic thyroid tumors. Study-level points and caveats: Malignant thyroid tumors reportedly had TCR beta diversity that was significantly higher than in benign nodules, in blood and tumor.

Thyroid surgery was performed in patients who had received no treatment beforehand. This clone turned up a few times. Antigen: not known. Germline V gene sequence: CDR1 MNHNS, CDR2 SASEGT. The CDR3 has 13 residues. Trimming removed 2 bases at V and 10 bases at J, with 11 bases between. TCRdb used MiXCR to call clones anew from the PCR reads. The repertoire holds more than 40,000 clones, with roughly 3.9% as singletons. The V and J genes are TRBV6-1 and TRBJ1-4; D might be TRBD1 (5 bases). Sequenced: blood. The receptor was derived from a female donor with papillary thyroid cancer or a benign thyroid nodule (not recorded which). Some clones in this sample may be carry-over from other donors' samples. The CDR3 DNA sequence: TGTGCCAGCAGTGAACGAGGGGTCGGAAAACTGTTTTTT. Amino acids: CASSERGVGKLFF.